A selection of T cell receptor delta chains follows, all from one sample in a study of delta chains in infants with herpesvirus infections. TCRdb redid the clone calls on the RT-PCR reads with CATT. The sample records roughly 2,600 delta-chain clones, more than 30% being singletons. Here the sequenced sample was peripheral blood, taken at time point 4 of longitudinal follow-up. The receptors derive from a human donor who was a Ugandan infant, either HIV-exposed or HIV-unexposed (not recorded which). CDR3s include the opening cysteine and the closing phenylalanine or tryptophan. A D gene is named only where the DNA matches it firmly. Size tells how often a clone was seen (once, few, many) or the class of an expanded clone, and some rows leave it out.

len,j_gene,abundance,v_gene,d_gene,CDR3aa,CDR3nt
17,TRDJ2,large,TRDV1,.,CALGALVPTFLTAQLFF,TGTGCTCTTGGGGCCCTAGTACCTACCTTTTTGACAGCACAACTCTTCTTT
18,TRDJ3,large,TRDV2,TRDD3,CACDTVLGDTWDTRQMFF,TGTGCCTGTGACACCGTACTGGGGGATACCTGGGACACCCGACAGATGTTTTTC
23,TRDJ1,.,TRDV1,TRDD2,CALGEPSIPFLLPGIPLTDKLIF,TGTGCTCTTGGGGAACCATCCATTCCCTTCCTACTACCTGGGATCCCGTTGACCGATAAACTCATCTTT
14,TRDJ1,.,TRDV2,.,CACDALSHTDKLIF,TGTGCCTGTGACGCTCTTTCTCACACCGATAAACTCATCTTT
14,TRDJ1,.,TRDV2,TRDD3,CACDTLGDPDKLIF,TGTGCCTGTGACACCTTGGGGGACCCCGATAAACTCATCTTT
20,TRDJ1,few,TRDV1,.,CALGDTREFMQVGDTDKLIF,TGTGCTCTTGGGGATACTCGGGAGTTTATGCAAGTGGGGGACACCGATAAACTCATCTTT
20,TRDJ1,.,TRDV2,TRDD3,CACDTLILGDTPLVPDKLIF,TGTGCCTGTGACACCCTCATACTGGGGGATACCCCCCTAGTCCCCGATAAACTCATCTTT
18,TRDJ3,.,TRDV2,TRDD3,CACDTLGDSSCDTRQMFF,TGTGCCTGTGACACTCTGGGGGATAGCTCCTGTGACACCCGACAGATGTTTTTC
19,TRDJ1,.,TRDV1,TRDD3,CALGELGGGSLKYTDKLIF,TGTGCTCTTGGGGAACTTGGTGGGGGATCCTTAAAATACACCGATAAACTCATCTTT
20,TRDJ3,few,TRDV2,TRDD3,CACDTGYWGIRSWDTRQMFF,TGTGCCTGTGACACCGGGTACTGGGGGATACGCTCCTGGGACACCCGACAGATGTTTTTC
15,TRDJ1,medium-sized,TRDV1,TRDD3,CALGEYLYGTGGLIF,TGTGCTCTTGGGGAATACCTCTACGGAACTGGGGGACTCATCTTT
16,TRDJ1,few,TRDV2,TRDD3,CACDTVGYADTDKLIF,TGTGCCTGTGACACCGTCGGATACGCTGACACCGATAAACTCATCTTT
25,TRDJ1,.,TRDV1,TRDD3,CALGELDTTSTGGYFCGGYTDKLIF,TGTGCTCTTGGGGAACTTGACACTACTTCTACTGGGGGATATTTCTGTGGGGGGTACACCGATAAACTCATCTTT
17,TRDJ3,few,TRDV2,TRDD3,CACDTTGGSWDTRQMFF,TGTGCCTGTGACACTACTGGGGGATCCTGGGACACCCGACAGATGTTTTTC
16,TRDJ2,medium-sized,TRDV2,TRDD3,CACDTVGDTQTAQLFF,TGTGCCTGTGACACCGTGGGGGATACGCAGACAGCACAACTCTTCTTT
21,TRDJ3,large,TRDV2,.,CACDTLGGEHQRSWDTRQMFF,TGTGCCTGTGACACTCTCGGTGGGGAACACCAACGGTCCTGGGACACCCGACAGATGTTTTTC
19,TRDJ1,.,TRDV1,TRDD3,CALGIPWPLGGRYTDKLIF,TGTGCTCTTGGGATTCCTTGGCCTCTGGGGGGTCGTTACACCGATAAACTCATCTTT
14,TRDJ1,.,TRDV2,.,CACDEMGDTDKLIF,TGTGCCTGTGACGAGATGGGAGACACCGATAAACTCATCTTT
19,TRDJ3,.,TRDV2,TRDD3,CACDTATGGLRWDTRQMFF,TGTGCCTGTGACACCGCAACTGGGGGATTACGCTGGGACACCCGACAGATGTTTTTC
15,TRDJ1,few,TRDV2,TRDD3,CACDTVGEPFDKLIF,TGTGCCTGTGACACCGTGGGGGAGCCTTTCGATAAACTCATCTTT
13,TRDJ1,.,TRDV2,.,CACDPMNTDKLIF,TGTGCCTGTGACCCTATGAACACCGATAAACTCATCTTT